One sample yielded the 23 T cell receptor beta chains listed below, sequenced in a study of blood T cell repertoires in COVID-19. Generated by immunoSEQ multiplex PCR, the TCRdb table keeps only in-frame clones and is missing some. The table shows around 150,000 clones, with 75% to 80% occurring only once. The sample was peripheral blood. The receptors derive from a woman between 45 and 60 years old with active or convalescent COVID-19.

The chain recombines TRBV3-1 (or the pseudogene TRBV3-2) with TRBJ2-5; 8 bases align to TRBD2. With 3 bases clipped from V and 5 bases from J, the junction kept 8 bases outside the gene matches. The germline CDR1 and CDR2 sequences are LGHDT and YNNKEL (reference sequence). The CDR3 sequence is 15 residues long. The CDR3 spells CASSHLSGEGETQYF. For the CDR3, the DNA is TGTGCCAGCAGCCACCTTAGCGGGGAAGGGGAGACCCAGTACTTC.

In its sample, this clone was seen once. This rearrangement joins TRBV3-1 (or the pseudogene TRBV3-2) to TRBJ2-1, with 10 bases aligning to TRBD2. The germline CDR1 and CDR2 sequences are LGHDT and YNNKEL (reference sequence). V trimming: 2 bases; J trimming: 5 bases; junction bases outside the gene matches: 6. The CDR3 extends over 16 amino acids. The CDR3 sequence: CASSQTISGGNNEQFF. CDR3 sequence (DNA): TGTGCCAGCAGCCAAACTATTAGCGGGGGGAACAATGAGCAGTTCTTC.

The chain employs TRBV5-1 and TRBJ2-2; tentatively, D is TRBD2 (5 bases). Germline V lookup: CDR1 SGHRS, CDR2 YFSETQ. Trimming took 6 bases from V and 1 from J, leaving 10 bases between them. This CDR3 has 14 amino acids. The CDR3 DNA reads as TGCGCCAGCACCGGGAACGAGAACACCGGGGAGCTGTTTTTT. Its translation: CASTGNENTGELFF.

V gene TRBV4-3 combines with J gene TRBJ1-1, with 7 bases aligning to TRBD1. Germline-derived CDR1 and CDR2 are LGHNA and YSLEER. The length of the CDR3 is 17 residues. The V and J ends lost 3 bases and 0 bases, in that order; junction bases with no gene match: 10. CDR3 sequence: CASSQIAGGAMNTEAFF. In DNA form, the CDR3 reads TGCGCCAGCAGCCAGATTGCAGGGGGAGCAATGAACACTGAAGCTTTCTTT.

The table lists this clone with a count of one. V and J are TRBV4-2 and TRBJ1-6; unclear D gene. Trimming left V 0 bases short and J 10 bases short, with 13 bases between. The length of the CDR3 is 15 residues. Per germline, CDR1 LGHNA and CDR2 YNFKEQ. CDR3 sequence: CASSQDLGSGSPLHF. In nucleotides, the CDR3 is TGTGCCAGCAGCCAAGATCTGGGGAGCGGCTCACCCCTCCACTTT.

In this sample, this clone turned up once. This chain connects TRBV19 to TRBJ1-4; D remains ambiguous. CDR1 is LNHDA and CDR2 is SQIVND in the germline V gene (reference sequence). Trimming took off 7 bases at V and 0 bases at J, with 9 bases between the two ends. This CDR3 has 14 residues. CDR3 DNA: TGTGCCAGTAAGCCCGGAGCAACTAATGAAAAACTGTTTTTT. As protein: CASKPGATNEKLFF.

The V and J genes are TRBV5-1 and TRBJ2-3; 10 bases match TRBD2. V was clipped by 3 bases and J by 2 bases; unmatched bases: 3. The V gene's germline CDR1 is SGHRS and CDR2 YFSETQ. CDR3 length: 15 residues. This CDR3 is CASSWTSGPTDTQYF. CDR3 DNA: TGCGCCAGCAGCTGGACTAGCGGTCCCACAGATACGCAGTATTTT.

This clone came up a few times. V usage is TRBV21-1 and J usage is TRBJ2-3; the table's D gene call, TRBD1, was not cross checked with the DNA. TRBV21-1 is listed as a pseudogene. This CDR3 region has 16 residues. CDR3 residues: CASSKGHLGSTDTQYF. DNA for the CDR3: TGTGCCAGCAGCAAGGGACATTTAGGTAGCACAGATACGCAGTATTTT.

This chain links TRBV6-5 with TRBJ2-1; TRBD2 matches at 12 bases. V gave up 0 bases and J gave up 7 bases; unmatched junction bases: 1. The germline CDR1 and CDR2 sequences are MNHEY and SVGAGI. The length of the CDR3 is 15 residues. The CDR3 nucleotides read TGTGCCAGCAGTTACTCTGGACTAGCGGGGAATGAGCAGTTCTTC. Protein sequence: CASSYSGLAGNEQFF.

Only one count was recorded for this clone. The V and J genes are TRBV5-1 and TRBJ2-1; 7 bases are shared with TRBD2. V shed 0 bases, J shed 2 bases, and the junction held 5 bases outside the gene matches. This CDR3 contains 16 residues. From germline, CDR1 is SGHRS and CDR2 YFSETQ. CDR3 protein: CASSLGGRGTYNEQFF. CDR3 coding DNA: TGCGCCAGCAGCTTGGGAGGGCGGGGGACCTACAATGAGCAGTTCTTC.

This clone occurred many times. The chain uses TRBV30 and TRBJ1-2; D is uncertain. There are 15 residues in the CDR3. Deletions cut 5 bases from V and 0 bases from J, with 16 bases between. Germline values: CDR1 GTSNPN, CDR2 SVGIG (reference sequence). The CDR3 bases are TGTGCCTGGTTTCGAGGGAGGACGACTAACTATGGCTACACCTTC. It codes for CAWFRGRTTNYGYTF.

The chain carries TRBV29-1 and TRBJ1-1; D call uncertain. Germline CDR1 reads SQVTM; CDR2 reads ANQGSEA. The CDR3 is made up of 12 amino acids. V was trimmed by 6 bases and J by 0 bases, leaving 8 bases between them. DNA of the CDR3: TGCAGCGTGCGGGTATTGAACACTGAAGCTTTCTTT. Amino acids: CSVRVLNTEAFF. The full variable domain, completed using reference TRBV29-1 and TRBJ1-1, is SAVISQKPSRDICQRGTSLTIQCQVDSQVTMMFWYRQQPGQSLTLIATANQGSEATYESGFVIDKFPISRPNLTFSTLTVSNMSPEDSSIYLCSVRVLNTEAFFGQGTRLTVV.

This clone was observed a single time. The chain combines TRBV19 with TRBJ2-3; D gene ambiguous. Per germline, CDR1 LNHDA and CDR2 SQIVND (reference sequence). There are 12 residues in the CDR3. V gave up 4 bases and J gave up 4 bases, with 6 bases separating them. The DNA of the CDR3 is TGTGCCAGTAGTACTATTTCAGATACGCAGTATTTT. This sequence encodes CASSTISDTQYF.

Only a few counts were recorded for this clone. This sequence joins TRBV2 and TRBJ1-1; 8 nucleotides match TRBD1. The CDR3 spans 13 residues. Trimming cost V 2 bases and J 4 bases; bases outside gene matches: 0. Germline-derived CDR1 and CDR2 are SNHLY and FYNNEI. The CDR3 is CASSETGGTEAFF. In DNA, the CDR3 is TGTGCCAGCAGTGAAACAGGGGGCACTGAAGCTTTCTTT.

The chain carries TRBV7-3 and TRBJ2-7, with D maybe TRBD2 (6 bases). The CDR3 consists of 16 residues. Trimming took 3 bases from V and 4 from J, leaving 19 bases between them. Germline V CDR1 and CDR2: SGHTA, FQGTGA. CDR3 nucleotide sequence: TGTGCCAGCAGCTTTGGCCCTACTGGCGGGGTGTACGAGCAGTACTTC. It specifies CASSFGPTGGVYEQYF.

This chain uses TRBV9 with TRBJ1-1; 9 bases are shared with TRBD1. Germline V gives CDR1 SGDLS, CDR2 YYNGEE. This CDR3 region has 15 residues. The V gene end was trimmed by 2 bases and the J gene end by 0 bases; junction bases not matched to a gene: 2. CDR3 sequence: CASSVGQGMNTEAFF. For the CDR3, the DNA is TGTGCCAGCAGCGTGGGACAGGGAATGAACACTGAAGCTTTCTTT.

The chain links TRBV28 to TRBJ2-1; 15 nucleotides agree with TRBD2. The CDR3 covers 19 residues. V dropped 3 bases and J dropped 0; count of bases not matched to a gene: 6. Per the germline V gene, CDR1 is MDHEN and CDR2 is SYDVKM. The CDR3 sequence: CASSFGTSGRPSSYNEQFF. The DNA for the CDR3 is TGTGCCAGCAGTTTTGGGACTAGCGGGAGGCCGAGCTCCTACAATGAGCAGTTCTTC.

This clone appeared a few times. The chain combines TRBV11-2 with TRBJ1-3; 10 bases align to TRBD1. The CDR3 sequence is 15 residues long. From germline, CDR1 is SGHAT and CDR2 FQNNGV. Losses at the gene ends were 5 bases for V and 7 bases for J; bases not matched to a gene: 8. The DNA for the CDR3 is TGTGCCAGCAGCCCCCTGACAGGGGGCTGGAACACCATATATTTT. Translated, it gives CASSPLTGGWNTIYF.

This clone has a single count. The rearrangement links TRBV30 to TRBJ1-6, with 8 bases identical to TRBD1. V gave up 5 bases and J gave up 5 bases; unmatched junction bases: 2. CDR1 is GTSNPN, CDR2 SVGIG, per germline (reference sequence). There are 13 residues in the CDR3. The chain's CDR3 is CAWAGQDNSPLHF. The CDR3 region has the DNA TGTGCCTGGGCGGGACAGGATAATTCACCCCTCCACTTT.

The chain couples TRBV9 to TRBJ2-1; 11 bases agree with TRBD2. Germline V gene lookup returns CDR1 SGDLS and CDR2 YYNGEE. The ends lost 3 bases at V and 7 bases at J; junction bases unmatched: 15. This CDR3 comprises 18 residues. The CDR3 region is CASSAAGWGTSGLNEQFF. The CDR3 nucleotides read TGTGCCAGCAGCGCGGCGGGGTGGGGGACTAGCGGCCTTAATGAGCAGTTCTTC.

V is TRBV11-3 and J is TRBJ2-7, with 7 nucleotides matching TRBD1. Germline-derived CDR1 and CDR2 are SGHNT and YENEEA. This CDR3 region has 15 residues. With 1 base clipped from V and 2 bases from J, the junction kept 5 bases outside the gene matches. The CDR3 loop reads CASSLAHGQAYEQYF. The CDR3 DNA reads TGTGCCAGCAGCTTAGCTCATGGACAGGCCTACGAGCAGTACTTC.

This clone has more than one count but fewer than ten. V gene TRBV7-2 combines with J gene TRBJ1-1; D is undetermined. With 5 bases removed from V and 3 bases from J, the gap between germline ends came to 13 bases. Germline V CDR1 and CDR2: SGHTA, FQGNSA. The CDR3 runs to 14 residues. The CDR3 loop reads CASSPPKRDTEAFF. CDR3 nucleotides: TGTGCCAGCAGCCCCCCGAAGAGGGACACTGAAGCTTTCTTT.

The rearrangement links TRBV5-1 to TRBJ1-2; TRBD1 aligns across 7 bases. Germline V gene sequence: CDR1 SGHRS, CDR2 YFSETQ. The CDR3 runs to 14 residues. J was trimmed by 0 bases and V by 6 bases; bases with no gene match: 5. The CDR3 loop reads CASTPGTANYGYTF. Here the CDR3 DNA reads TGCGCCAGCACCCCCGGGACAGCTAACTATGGCTACACCTTC.